This entry concerns a single T cell receptor beta chain. As yet, its antigen is unknown. This sample is part of a study of shared clonotypes between healthy human individuals. The study's findings and limits: Compared with clonotypes that all four donors shared, non-shared clonotypes had lower generation probabilities. Shared across several donors were 4% to 6% of the naive CD4 clonotypes.

Germline-derived CDR1 and CDR2 are SGHRS and YFSETQ. The junction had 5 bases not matched to a gene; V was cut back by 5 bases and J by 5 bases. The CDR3 has 13 residues. Clones were read by immunoSEQ multiplex PCR, and TCRdb kept only the in-frame ones, dropping some. The sample has 800,000 to 1,200,000 clones, about 84% seen once. This receptor was obtained from a man aged 18 to 29 in good health. Some clones in this sample may be carry-over from other donors' samples. Sequencing input: memory CD4+ T cells from PBMCs. Subset indicated: CD45RA-negative fraction. The chain is built from TRBV5-1 and TRBJ2-7; TRBD2 matches 9 bases. The CDR3 DNA reads as TGCGCCAGCAGAGGCGGGAGGGTCGACGAGCAGTACTTC. It specifies CASRGGRVDEQYF.